The 30 T cell receptor beta chains reported below all come from one sample, sequenced in a study of neurological immune-mediated disorders. Each CDR3 protein is one row after TCRdb ran MiXCR on the 5' RACE reads. The profile shows 55,000 to 65,000 distinct CDR3 sequences, roughly 10% of them singletons. Time point here: longitudinal time-point 1 (baseline). The sequencing input was PBMCs. Receptor source: a male donor with HTLV-1-associated myelopathy (HAM/TSP).

This clonotype occurred many times. CDR3 in amino acids: CASSPGTVGGYTF. As DNA, the CDR3 is TGTGCCAGCTCACCCGGGACGGTCGGCGGCTACACCTTC. The V and J genes are TRBV18 and TRBJ1-2; TRBD1 might be the D (5 bases). The germline V gene encodes CDR1 KGHSH and CDR2 LQKENI. The CDR3 sequence is 13 residues long. Trimming pared 3 bases from V and 8 bases from J, leaving 13 bases between.

This clonotype was counted at least ten times. The chain recombines TRBV4-3 with TRBJ2-1, with D unresolved. Trimming cost V 3 bases and J 4 bases, with 10 bases left between them. CDR3 length equals 14 residues. Looked up from germline, CDR1 is LGHNA and CDR2 is YSLEER. Here the CDR3 reads CASSQFTRYNEQFF. The CDR3 nucleotides are TGCGCCAGCAGCCAGTTTACTCGATACAATGAGCAGTTCTTC.

This clonotype has at least ten counts. The V gene is TRBV28, the J gene TRBJ1-2; D call uncertain. There are 12 residues in the CDR3. Trimming stripped 2 bases from V and 0 bases from J, with 1 base between. Germline values: CDR1 MDHEN, CDR2 SYDVKM. The CDR3 region is CASSLANYGYTF. The DNA for the CDR3 is TGTGCCAGCAGTTTAGCTAACTATGGCTACACCTTC.

This clonotype has more than one count but fewer than ten. The chain links TRBV29-1 to TRBJ1-1; TRBD1 matches 7 bases. V was pared by 4 bases and J by 0 bases, with 2 bases of the junction left unmatched. This CDR3 region has 13 residues. Germline-derived CDR1 and CDR2 are SQVTM and ANQGSEA. The DNA of the CDR3 is TGCAGCGTTGCCGGGACAGTGAACACTGAAGCTTTCTTT. The encoded protein is CSVAGTVNTEAFF.

Concerning this clonotype itself: This may be a read error: a much more frequent sequence differs by one nucleotide. For the CDR3, the DNA is TGTGCCAGCAGTACACTAGCGGGGGGGGGTACGCAGTATTTT. Translation gives CASSTLAGGGTQYF. The rearrangement links TRBV27 to TRBJ2-3; 13 bases fit TRBD2. This CDR3 spans 14 amino acids. Germline V gives CDR1 MNHEY, CDR2 SMNVEV (reference sequence). Losses at the gene ends were 5 bases for V and 8 bases for J; bases not matched to a gene: 4.

The table lists this clonotype with many counts. The rearrangement links TRBV10-3 to TRBJ2-7; D gene ambiguous. The CDR3 is 12 residues long. Germline CDR1 reads ENHRY; CDR2 reads SYGVKD. The germline V and J ends were trimmed by 7 bases and 3 bases, with 10 bases remaining between them. The CDR3 nucleotides read TGTGCCATCACCAATTCCGACTACGAGCAGTACTTC. Protein sequence: CAITNSDYEQYF.

This clonotype was detected ten times or more. The chain recombines TRBV5-1 with TRBJ1-1; 7 nucleotides agree with TRBD1. The J segment lost 3 bases and the V segment lost 2 bases, leaving 10 bases of the junction unmatched. This CDR3 contains 16 residues. Germline loops: CDR1 SGHRS, CDR2 YFSETQ. CDR3 protein: CASSLDHTGEDTEAFF. The DNA of the CDR3 is TGCGCCAGCAGCTTAGACCATACAGGGGAAGACACTGAAGCTTTCTTT.

Many counts were recorded for this clonotype. This chain uses TRBV5-1 with TRBJ2-1, with no clear D. V was cut by 4 bases and J by 7 bases, with 15 bases left in between. CDR3 length: 14 amino acids. In germline, CDR1 is SGHRS, CDR2 YFSETQ. DNA of the CDR3: TGCGCCAGCAGCCTCCCATCTCCTAGGAATGAGCAGTTCTTC. It codes for CASSLPSPRNEQFF.

The V gene is TRBV6-2 or TRBV6-3, the J gene TRBJ1-1; D not resolved. CDR3 length equals 16 residues. The germline gives CDR1 MNHEY, CDR2 SVGEGT. V was trimmed by 2 bases and J by 4 bases, leaving 17 bases between them. In DNA form, the CDR3 reads TGTGCCAGCAGTTACAAGATGGAGATTGTGGGCACTGAAGCTTTCTTT. Its protein is CASSYKMEIVGTEAFF.

This clonotype was counted many times. This sequence joins TRBV28 and TRBJ2-1; 8 nucleotides agree with TRBD2. The CDR3 covers 18 residues. Germline-derived CDR1 and CDR2 are MDHEN and SYDVKM. The trim removed 7 bases at V and 1 base at J, leaving 15 bases unmatched. The CDR3 spells CASTARGGLPGSYNEQFF. CDR3 DNA: TGTGCCAGCACTGCTCGCGGGGGGCTCCCGGGATCCTACAATGAGCAGTTCTTC.

This clonotype was found many times. The chain links TRBV29-1 to TRBJ1-1; 7 positions agree with TRBD1. Germline V lookup: CDR1 SQVTM, CDR2 ANQGSEA. This CDR3 is built from 15 residues. V lost 4 bases and J lost 3; bases outside the gene matches: 11. The CDR3 nucleotides read TGCAGCGTTGCGAGACAGGGCGGGGTCGACACTGAAGCTTTCTTT. Translation gives CSVARQGGVDTEAFF.

This clonotype has a count of ten or more. The chain combines TRBV5-1 with TRBJ2-7; 8 nucleotides agree with TRBD2. Trimming removed 2 bases from V and 7 bases from J; junction bases left unmatched: 5. Germline values: CDR1 SGHRS, CDR2 YFSETQ. The CDR3 has 13 residues. CDR3 region: CASSFRGGLEQYF. Written as DNA, the CDR3 is TGCGCCAGCAGCTTCCGGGGGGGGTTGGAGCAGTACTTC.

This clonotype was detected ten times or more. This sequence joins TRBV18 and TRBJ2-7; D call uncertain. V lost 3 bases and J 3 bases, leaving 6 bases between the germline ends. The germline CDR1 and CDR2 sequences are KGHSH and LQKENI. This CDR3 region has 12 residues. As DNA, the CDR3 is TGTGCCAGCTCACCGCTTGGCTACGAGCAGTACTTC. It codes for CASSPLGYEQYF. The full variable domain, its missing parts supplied by reference TRBV18 and TRBJ2-7, is NAGVMQNPRHLVRRRGQEARLRCSPMKGHSHVYWYRQLPEEGLKFMVYLQKENIIDESGMPKERFSAEFPKEGPSILRIQQVVRGDSAAYFCASSPLGYEQYFGPGTRLTVT.

The chain links TRBV12-3 or TRBV12-4 to TRBJ1-6, with D unresolved. The CDR3 has 14 residues. Trimming cost V 5 bases and J 0 bases, with 5 bases left between them. The CDR3 bases are TGTGCCAGCAGTGCGAGCTCCTATAATTCACCCCTCCACTTT. Encoded protein: CASSASSYNSPLHF.

Many counts were recorded for this clonotype. The rearrangement links TRBV19 to TRBJ1-6; D not certain. V lost 4 bases and J lost 8, with 9 bases in between. Looked up from germline, CDR1 is LNHDA and CDR2 is SQIVND (reference sequence). This CDR3 is 13 amino acids long. CDR3 coding DNA: TGTGCCAGTAGTAGTGGGCGTTATTCACCCCTCCACTTT. Its translation is CASSSGRYSPLHF.

This clonotype has ten or more counts. The rearrangement joins TRBV5-1 to TRBJ2-2; D is possibly TRBD1 (7 bases). The CDR3 contains 16 residues. V shed 4 bases and J shed 4 bases, with 17 bases lying between them. Per germline, CDR1 SGHRS and CDR2 YFSETQ. CDR3 bases: TGCGCCAGCAGCGTGGACTCAGGGGGGACCACCGGGGAGCTGTTTTTT. Residues: CASSVDSGGTTGELFF.

Many counts were recorded for this clonotype. The chain carries TRBV20-1 and TRBJ2-5, with D uncertain. This CDR3 is 14 amino acids long. V was pared by 4 bases and J by 1 base, with 13 bases between. CDR1 and CDR2 (germline): DFQATT, SNEGSKA (reference sequence). CDR3 loop: CSATPLGSQETQYF. CDR3 sequence (DNA): TGCAGTGCTACCCCTCTAGGATCCCAAGAGACCCAGTACTTC.

At least ten counts were recorded for this clonotype. The chain recombines TRBV20-1 with TRBJ1-2; the match to TRBD1 covers 11 bases. CDR3 size: 13 residues. Germline V gene lookup returns CDR1 DFQATT and CDR2 SNEGSKA (reference sequence). Trimming cost V 6 bases and J 2 bases; bases outside gene matches: 2. The CDR3 bases are TGCAGTGCCGGGGACAGGGGGAACTATGGCTACACCTTC. As protein: CSAGDRGNYGYTF.

Many counts were recorded for this clonotype. The genes are TRBV9 and TRBJ1-2, with D tentatively TRBD1 (6 bases). V was shortened by 3 bases and J by 0 bases, with 18 bases between the two germline ends. This CDR3 spans 17 amino acids. In germline, CDR1 is SGDLS, CDR2 YYNGEE. CDR3 sequence: CASSAGALQGANYGYTF. The CDR3 coding sequence is TGTGCCAGCAGCGCAGGGGCGTTACAGGGAGCTAACTATGGCTACACCTTC.

The sample holds a few counts of this clonotype. V is TRBV5-1 and J is TRBJ2-5; TRBD1 might be the D (6 bases). Trimming shortened V by 0 bases and J by 2 bases, and 14 bases separated the two germline ends. Germline assignment: CDR1 SGHRS and CDR2 YFSETQ. The CDR3 spans 16 residues. CDR3 coding DNA: TGCGCCAGCAGCTTGGTGGGGGCAGGGAATCAAGAGACCCAGTACTTC. Its translation is CASSLVGAGNQETQYF.

This clonotype was counted ten times or more. The gene calls are TRBV20-1 and TRBJ1-2; 8 nucleotides line up with TRBD1. The junction had 12 bases not matched to a gene; V was cut back by 3 bases and J by 6 bases. Germline V gene sequence: CDR1 DFQATT, CDR2 SNEGSKA (reference sequence). The CDR3 has 15 amino acids. CDR3 loop: CSARSYGQGENGYTF. The DNA of the CDR3 is TGCAGTGCTAGGTCTTACGGACAGGGAGAAAATGGCTACACCTTC.

Comment on this clonotype: The germline gene is not matched at one end of the junction; a read error may be the cause. This chain links TRBV9 with TRBJ1-5; D gene unclear. CDR1 SGDLS and CDR2 YYNGEE come from the germline V gene. This CDR3 is 14 amino acids long. DNA of the CDR3: TGTGCCAGAAGCGTAGACGGATTCACTCAGCCACAGCATTTT. Translation gives CARSVDGFTQPQHF.

V gene TRBV27 combines with J gene TRBJ2-7, with unresolved D. CDR1 MNHEY and CDR2 SMNVEV come from the germline V gene (reference sequence). V gave up 6 bases and J gave up 3 bases, with 12 bases separating them. The CDR3 length is 13 residues. The CDR3 DNA reads as TGTGCCAGCAGACTTAGGATGGGCTACGAGCAGTACTTC. It is translated as CASRLRMGYEQYF.

There are many counts of this clonotype. The rearrangement links TRBV12-3 or TRBV12-4 to TRBJ2-5; the match to TRBD2 covers 9 bases. The CDR3 length is 16 residues. J gave up 4 bases and V 5 bases, and 11 bases lay outside the gene matches. CDR3 loop: CASSPTTSGEGETQYF. CDR3 coding DNA: TGTGCCAGCAGTCCGACGACTAGCGGTGAGGGAGAGACCCAGTACTTC.

At least ten counts were recorded for this clonotype. The V gene is TRBV27, the J gene TRBJ1-2, with a tentative D call TRBD1 (6 bases). There are 14 residues in the CDR3. The V gene lost 4 bases and the J gene lost 6 bases, with 15 bases spanning the gap. Germline loops: CDR1 MNHEY, CDR2 SMNVEV (reference sequence). The CDR3 sequence: CASSYWTEFDGYTF. CDR3 nucleotides: TGTGCCAGCAGTTACTGGACAGAGTTTGATGGCTACACCTTC.

In its sample, this clonotype was seen many times. A junction boundary mismatches the germline segment, possibly from a read error. The rearrangement joins TRBV7-9 to TRBJ1-5; no clear D. CDR1 and CDR2 from the germline V gene are SEHNR and FQNEAQ (reference sequence). The CDR3 consists of 15 residues. The CDR3 sequence: CASSSPGDGNQPQHF. The CDR3 bases are TGTGCCAGCAGCTCCCCCGGGGATGGCAACCAGCCCCAGCATTTT. The whole variable domain, remainder taken from reference TRBV7-9 and TRBJ1-5, is DTGVSQNPRHKITKRGQNVTFRCDPISEHNRLYWYRQTLGQGPEFLTYFQNEAQLEKSRLLSDRFSAERPKGSFSTLEIQRTEQGDSAMYLCASSSPGDGNQPQHFGDGTRLSIL.

In its sample, this clonotype was seen many times. CDR3 loop: CASSSRSRVLQGRDGYTF. The CDR3 DNA is TGTGCCAGCAGTTCCCGATCCCGCGTCCTACAGGGAAGGGATGGCTACACCTTC. The J gene is TRBJ1-2, the V gene TRBV28, with a possible D match to TRBD1 (6 bases). CDR1 and CDR2 (germline): MDHEN, SYDVKM. The CDR3 sequence is 18 residues long. Deletions cut 4 bases from V and 6 bases from J, with 27 bases between.

This clonotype was picked up many times. The V call is TRBV5-1, the J call TRBJ1-1; 10 bases line up with TRBD1. Looked up from germline, CDR1 is SGHRS and CDR2 is YFSETQ. This CDR3 spans 15 amino acids. After removal of 7 bases from V and 4 bases from J, the junction contained 10 bases not matched to a gene. Here the CDR3 DNA reads TGCGCCAGCGGAAGGGACAGGGGTGAAGGCACTGAAGCTTTCTTT. It is translated as CASGRDRGEGTEAFF.

This clonotype was seen at least ten times. The CDR3, as DNA: TGTGCCAGCAGCCCCTTCCCTCCTAGCACAGATACGCAGTATTTT. Translating it yields CASSPFPPSTDTQYF. The V gene is TRBV27, the J gene TRBJ2-3, with D unresolved. Germline V gene data show CDR1 as MNHEY and CDR2 as SMNVEV (reference sequence). The CDR3 is 15 amino acids. The V end lost 6 bases, the J end lost 0 bases, and 13 bases lay between the germline ends.

This clonotype appeared many times. The rearrangement links TRBV12-3 or TRBV12-4 to TRBJ1-2; 8 bases align to TRBD1. The CDR3 has 13 residues. J was trimmed by 5 bases and V by 5 bases; bases with no gene match: 4. The CDR3 nucleotides read TGTGCCAGCAGTCCCGACAGGGGTTATGGCTACACCTTC. Translated, it gives CASSPDRGYGYTF.